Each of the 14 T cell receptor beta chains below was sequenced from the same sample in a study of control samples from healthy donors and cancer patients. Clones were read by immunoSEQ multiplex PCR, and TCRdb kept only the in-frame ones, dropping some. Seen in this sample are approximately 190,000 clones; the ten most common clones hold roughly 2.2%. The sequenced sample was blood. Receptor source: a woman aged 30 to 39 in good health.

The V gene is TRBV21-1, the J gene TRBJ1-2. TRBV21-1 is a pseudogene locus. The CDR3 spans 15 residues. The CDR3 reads CASSKGGPSDYGYTF. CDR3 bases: TGTGCCAGCAGCAAGGGGGGACCCTCCGACTATGGCTACACCTTC.

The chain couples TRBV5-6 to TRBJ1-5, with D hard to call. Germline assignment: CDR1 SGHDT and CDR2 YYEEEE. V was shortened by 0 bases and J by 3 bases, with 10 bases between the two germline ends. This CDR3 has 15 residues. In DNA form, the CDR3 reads TGTGCCAGCAGCTTGGAGGCGGCAGCCAATCAGCCCCAGCATTTT. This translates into CASSLEAAANQPQHF.

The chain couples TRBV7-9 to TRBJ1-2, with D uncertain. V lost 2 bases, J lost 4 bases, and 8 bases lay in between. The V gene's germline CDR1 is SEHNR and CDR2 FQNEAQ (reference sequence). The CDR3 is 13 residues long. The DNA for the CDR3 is TGTGCCAGCAGCTTACCCGAAGGCTATGGCTACACCTTC. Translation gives CASSLPEGYGYTF.

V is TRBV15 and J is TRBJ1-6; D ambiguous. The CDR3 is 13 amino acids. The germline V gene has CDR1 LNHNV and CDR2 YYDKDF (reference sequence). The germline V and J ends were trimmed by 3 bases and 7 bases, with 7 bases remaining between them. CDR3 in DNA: TGTGCCACCAGCAGGGGTAGGAATTCACCCCTCCACTTT. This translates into CATSRGRNSPLHF.

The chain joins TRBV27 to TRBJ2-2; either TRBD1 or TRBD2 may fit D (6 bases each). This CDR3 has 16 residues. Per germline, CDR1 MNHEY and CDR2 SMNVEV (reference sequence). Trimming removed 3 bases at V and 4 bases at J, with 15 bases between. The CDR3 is CASSFWGARGTGELFF. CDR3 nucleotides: TGTGCCAGCAGTTTCTGGGGGGCGCGGGGCACCGGGGAGCTGTTTTTT.

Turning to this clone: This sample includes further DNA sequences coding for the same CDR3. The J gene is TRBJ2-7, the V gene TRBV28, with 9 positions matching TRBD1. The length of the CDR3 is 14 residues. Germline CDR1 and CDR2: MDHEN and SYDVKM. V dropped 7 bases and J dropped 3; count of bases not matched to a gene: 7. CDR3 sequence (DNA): TGTGCCAGCACCCTGGGACAGGGTAACTACGAGCAGTACTTC. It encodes CASTLGQGNYEQYF.

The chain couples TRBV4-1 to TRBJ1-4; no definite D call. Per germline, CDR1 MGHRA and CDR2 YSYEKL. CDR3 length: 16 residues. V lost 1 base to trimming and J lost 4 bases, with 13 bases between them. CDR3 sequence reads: CASSQGPGVGNEKLFF. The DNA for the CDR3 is TGCGCCAGCAGCCAAGGTCCCGGGGTGGGTAATGAAAAACTGTTTTTT.

CDR3 in DNA: TGCGCCAGCAGCTGGGGACAGGGGTCCTCCTACGAGCAGTACTTC. It encodes CASSWGQGSSYEQYF. This sequence joins TRBV5-1 and TRBJ2-7; 10 bases agree with TRBD1. CDR1 is SGHRS, CDR2 YFSETQ, per germline. The CDR3 has 15 amino acids. J lost 0 bases, V lost 3 bases, and 3 bases had no gene match. Variable domain in full (rest from reference TRBV5-1 and TRBJ2-7): KAGVTQTPRYLIKTRGQQVTLSCSPISGHRSVSWYQQTPGQGLQFLFEYFSETQRNKGNFPGRFSGRQFSNSRSEMNVSTLELGDSALYLCASSWGQGSSYEQYFGPGTRLTVT.

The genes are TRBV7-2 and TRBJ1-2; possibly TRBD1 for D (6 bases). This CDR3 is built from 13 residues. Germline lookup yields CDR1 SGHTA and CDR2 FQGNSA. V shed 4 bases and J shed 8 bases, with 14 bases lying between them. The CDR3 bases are TGTGCCAGCAGCTCGGGGGCCAACTTGGGCTACACCTTC. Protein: CASSSGANLGYTF.

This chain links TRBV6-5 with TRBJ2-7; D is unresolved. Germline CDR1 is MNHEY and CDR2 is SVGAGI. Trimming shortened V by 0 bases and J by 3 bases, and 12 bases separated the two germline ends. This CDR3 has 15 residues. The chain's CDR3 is CASSYSLSGNYEQYF. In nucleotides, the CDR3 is TGTGCCAGCAGTTACTCTTTATCCGGTAACTACGAGCAGTACTTC.

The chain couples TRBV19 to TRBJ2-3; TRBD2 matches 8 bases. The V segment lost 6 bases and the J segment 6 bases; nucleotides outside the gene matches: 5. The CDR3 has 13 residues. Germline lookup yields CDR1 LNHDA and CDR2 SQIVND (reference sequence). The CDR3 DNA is TGTGCCAGTAGGCCGGGGGGGGTGGATACGCAGTATTTT. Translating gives CASRPGGVDTQYF.

The CDR3 spells CASSWGGRTEAFF. DNA for the CDR3: TGTGCCAGCAGTTGGGGGGGCCGGACTGAAGCTTTCTTT. The V gene is TRBV28, the J gene TRBJ1-1, with a possible D match to TRBD1 (6 bases). The germline V gene has CDR1 MDHEN and CDR2 SYDVKM. The CDR3 consists of 13 residues. V lost 4 bases and J lost 5, with 11 bases in between.

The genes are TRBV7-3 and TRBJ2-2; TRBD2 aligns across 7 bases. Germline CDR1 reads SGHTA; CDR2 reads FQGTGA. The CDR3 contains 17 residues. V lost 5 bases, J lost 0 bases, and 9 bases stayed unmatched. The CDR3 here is CASSPASGVSNTGELFF. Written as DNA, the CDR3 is TGTGCCAGCAGCCCGGCTAGCGGTGTTTCGAACACCGGGGAGCTGTTTTTT.

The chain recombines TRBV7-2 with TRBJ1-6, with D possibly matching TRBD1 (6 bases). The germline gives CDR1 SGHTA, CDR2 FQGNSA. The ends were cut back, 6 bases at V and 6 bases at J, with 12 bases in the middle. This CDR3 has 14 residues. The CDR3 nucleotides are TGTGCCAGCAGTACCGGGACACCTAATTCACCCCTCCACTTT. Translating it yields CASSTGTPNSPLHF.